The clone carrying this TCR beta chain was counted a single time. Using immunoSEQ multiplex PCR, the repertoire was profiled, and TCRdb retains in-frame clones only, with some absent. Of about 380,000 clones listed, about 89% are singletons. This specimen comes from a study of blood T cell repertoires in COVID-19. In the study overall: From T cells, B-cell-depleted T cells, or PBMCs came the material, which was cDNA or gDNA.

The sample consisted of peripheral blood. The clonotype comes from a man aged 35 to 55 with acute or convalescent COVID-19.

The CDR3 is CASTPGGWGEKLFF. The CDR3, as DNA: TGTGCCAGTACTCCCGGCGGGTGGGGTGAAAAACTGTTTTTT. The gene calls are TRBV19 and TRBJ1-4, with D unresolved. The CDR3 spans 14 residues. CDR1 and CDR2 from the germline V gene are LNHDA and SQIVND (reference sequence). The germline V and J ends were trimmed by 7 bases and 7 bases, with 16 bases remaining between them.